This TCR beta chain was identified during a study of T cell responses to AZD1222 COVID-19 vaccine. Produced via immunoSEQ multiplex PCR; TCRdb's table is partial and in-frame only. The profile shows 130,000 to 150,000 clones, about 91% of them singletons. Study-wide points: Close to half of spike-specific TCRs reportedly recognize unmutated variant regions. The donor group comprised mostly white British people and more females; the analysis possibly underestimated clonal diversity. At baseline, seropositivity was found in only a handful of AZD1222 recipients. Recipients of two AZD1222 doses showed rising Spike-specific TCR breadth and depth.

Worth noting for this clone: The antigen is not known.

V shed 5 bases and J shed 2 bases, with 17 bases lying between them. The CDR3 has 16 residues. Germline V CDR1 and CDR2: SGHAT, FQDESV (reference sequence). The rearrangement links TRBV11-1 to TRBJ2-3, with a tentative D call TRBD1 (5 bases). Sample: peripheral blood, taken on day 0 of AZD1222 vaccination. The TCR sequence derives from an adult in good health. The DNA for the CDR3 is TGTGCCAGCAGCAAAGGGGCTACCGGGTACACAGATACGCAGTATTTT. It encodes CASSKGATGYTDTQYF.